What follows is one TCR beta chain and its context. There are 15 residues in the CDR3. Germline-derived CDR1 and CDR2 are SNHLY and FYNNEI. V shed 8 bases, J shed 9 bases, and the junction held 13 bases outside the gene matches. The sample comes from a study of blood T cell repertoires in COVID-19. The table came from immunoSEQ multiplex PCR; TCRdb's copy has only in-frame clones and leaves some out. Of approximately 330,000 clones listed, around 92% are singletons. V and J are TRBV2 and TRBJ2-1; TRBD2 matches at 10 bases. This clonotype originated in a woman aged 25-40 years who had recovered from COVID-19. Sample: PBMCs or T cells enriched from blood (not recorded which). Here the CDR3 reads CASRPLAGGRGEQFF. The CDR3 DNA reads as TGTGCCAGCCGGCCCTTAGCGGGAGGAAGGGGTGAGCAGTTCTTC.